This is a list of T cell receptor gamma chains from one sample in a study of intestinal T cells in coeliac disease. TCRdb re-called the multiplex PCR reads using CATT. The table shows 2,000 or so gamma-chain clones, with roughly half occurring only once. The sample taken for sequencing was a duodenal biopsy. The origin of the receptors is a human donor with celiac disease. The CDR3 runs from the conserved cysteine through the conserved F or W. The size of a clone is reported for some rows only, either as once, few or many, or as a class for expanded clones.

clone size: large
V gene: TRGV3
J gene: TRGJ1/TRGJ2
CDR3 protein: CATWDRLSFYYKKLF
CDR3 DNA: TGTGCCACCTGGGACAGGCTTTCCTTTTATTATAAGAAACTCTTT

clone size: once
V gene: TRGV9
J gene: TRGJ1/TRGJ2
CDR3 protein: CALWEAFRKKLF
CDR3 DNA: TGTGCCTTGTGGGAGGCCTTTCGGAAGAAACTCTTT

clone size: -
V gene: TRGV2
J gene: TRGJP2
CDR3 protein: CATWDAISDWIKTF
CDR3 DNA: TGTGCCACCTGGGACGCCATCAGTGATTGGATCAAGACGTTT

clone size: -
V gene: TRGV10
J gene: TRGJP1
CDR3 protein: CAAWGNWWFKIF
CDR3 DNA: TGTGCTGCGTGGGGTAACTGGTGGTTCAAGATATTT

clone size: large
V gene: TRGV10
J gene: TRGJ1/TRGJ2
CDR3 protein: CAAWDLSHNNYYKKLF
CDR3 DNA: TGTGCTGCGTGGGATCTATCACACAACAATTATTATAAGAAACTCTTT

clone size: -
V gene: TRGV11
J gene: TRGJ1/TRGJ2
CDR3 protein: CACWTRHVHDHYYKKLF
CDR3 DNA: TGTGCCTGCTGGACTAGGCACGTTCACGATCATTATTATAAGAAACTCTTT

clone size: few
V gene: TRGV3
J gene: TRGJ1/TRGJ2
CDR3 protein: CATWDRLPVYGEKLF
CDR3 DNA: TGTGCCACCTGGGACAGGCTCCCGGTTTATGGCGAGAAACTCTTT

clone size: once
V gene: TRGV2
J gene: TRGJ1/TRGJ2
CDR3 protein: CATWDGPWYYKKLF
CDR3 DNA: TGTGCCACCTGGGACGGGCCGTGGTATTATAAGAAACTCTTT

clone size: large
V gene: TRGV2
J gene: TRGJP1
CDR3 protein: CATWDEDTGWFKIF
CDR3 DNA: TGTGCCACCTGGGACGAGGACACTGGTTGGTTCAAGATATTT

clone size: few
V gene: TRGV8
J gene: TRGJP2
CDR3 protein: CATWDIGGEYPRSDWIKTF
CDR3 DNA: TGTGCCACCTGGGATATCGGGGGGGAGTACCCCCGTAGTGATTGGATCAAGACGTTT

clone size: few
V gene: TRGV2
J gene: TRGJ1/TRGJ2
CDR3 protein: CATWDDRSYYKKLF
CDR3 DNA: TGTGCCACCTGGGACGACAGATCTTATTATAAGAAACTCTTT

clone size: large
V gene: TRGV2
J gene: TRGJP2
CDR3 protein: CATWDSWIKTF
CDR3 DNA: TGTGCCACCTGGGACTCTTGGATCAAGACGTTT

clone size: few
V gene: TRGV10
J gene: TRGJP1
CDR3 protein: CAAWDGTTGWFKIF
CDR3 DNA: TGTGCTGCGTGGGATGGGACCACTGGTTGGTTCAAGATATTT

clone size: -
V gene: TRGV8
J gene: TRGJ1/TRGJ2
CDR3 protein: CAPGIGGTKKLF
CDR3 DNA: TGTGCACCTGGGATAGGGGGGACCAAGAAACTCTTT

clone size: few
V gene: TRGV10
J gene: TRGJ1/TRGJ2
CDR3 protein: CAAWALVYYKKLF
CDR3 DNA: TGTGCTGCGTGGGCCTTAGTTTATTATAAGAAACTCTTT

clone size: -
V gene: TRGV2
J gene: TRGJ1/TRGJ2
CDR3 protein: CATWLRPPFIIKKLF
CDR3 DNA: TGTGCCACCTGGCTCCGACCCCCTTTTATTATTAAGAAACTTTTT

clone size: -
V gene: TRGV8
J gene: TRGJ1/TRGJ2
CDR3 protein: CATWDRHYYKKLF
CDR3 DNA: TGTGCCACCTGGGACCGGCATTATTATAAGAAACTCTTT

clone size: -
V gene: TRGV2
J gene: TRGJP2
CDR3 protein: CATCDAGSAGQYSDWIKTF
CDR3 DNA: TGTGCCACCTGTGACGCTGGTTCTGCCGGACAATATAGTGATTGGATCAAGACGTTT

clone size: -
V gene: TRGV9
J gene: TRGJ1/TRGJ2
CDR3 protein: CALWRGYKKLF
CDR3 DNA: TGTGCCTTGTGGCGGGGTTATAAGAAACTCTTT

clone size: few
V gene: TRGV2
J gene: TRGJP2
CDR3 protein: CATWEENSSDWIKTF
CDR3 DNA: TGTGCCACCTGGGAAGAAAATAGTAGTGATTGGATCAAGACGTTT

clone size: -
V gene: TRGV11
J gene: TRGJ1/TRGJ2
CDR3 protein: CACWIPLWYKKLF
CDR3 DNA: TGTGCCTGCTGGATTCCCTTATGGTATAAGAAACTCTTT

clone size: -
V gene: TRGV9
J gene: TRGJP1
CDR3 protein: CALGGKGGTTGWFKIF
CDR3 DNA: TGTGCCTTAGGTGGTAAAGGGGGTACCACTGGTTGGTTCAAGATATTT